The T cell receptor (beta chain) under discussion was sequenced for a study of human T cells and chemical hapten exposure. MiXCR, run by TCRdb on the RACE reads, gives a single entry per CDR3 protein. The sample lists 80,000 to 95,000 distinct CDR3 sequences, roughly 9.6% seen once, with around 2.2% in the top ten. V lost 8 bases and J lost 9; bases outside the gene matches: 13. The CDR3 extends over 15 amino acids. Germline V lookup: CDR1 LNHDA, CDR2 SQIVND (reference sequence). Specified time point: patch test 2, 6 weeks after DPC sensitization. The treatment denotes: therapeutic diphenylcyclopropenone sensitization with weekly scalp DPC.

Sequences were derived from whole blood, sampled in connection with sensitization to the hapten diphenylcyclopropenone (DPC). This rearrangement joins TRBV19 to TRBJ1-6, with 7 bases matching TRBD1. The receptor comes from a middle-aged man with alopecia areata. Some clones in this sample may be carry-over from other donors' samples. The CDR3 spells CASLEMEGARSPLHF. The CDR3 DNA is TGTGCCAGTTTGGAAATGGAGGGGGCGCGTTCACCCCTCCACTTT.